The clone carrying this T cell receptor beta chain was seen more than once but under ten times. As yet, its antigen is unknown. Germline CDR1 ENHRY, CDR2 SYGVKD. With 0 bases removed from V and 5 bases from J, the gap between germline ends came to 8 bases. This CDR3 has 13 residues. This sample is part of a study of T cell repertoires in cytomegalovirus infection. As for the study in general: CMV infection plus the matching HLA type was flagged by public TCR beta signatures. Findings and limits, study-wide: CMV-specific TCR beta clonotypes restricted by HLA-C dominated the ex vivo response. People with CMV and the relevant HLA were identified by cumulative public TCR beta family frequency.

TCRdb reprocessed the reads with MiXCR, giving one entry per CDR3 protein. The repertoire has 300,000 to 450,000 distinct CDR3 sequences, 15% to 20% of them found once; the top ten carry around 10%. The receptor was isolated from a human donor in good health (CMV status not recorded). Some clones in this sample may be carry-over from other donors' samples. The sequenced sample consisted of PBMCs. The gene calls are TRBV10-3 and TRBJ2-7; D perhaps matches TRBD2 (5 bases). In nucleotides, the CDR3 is TGTGCCATCAGTGAGTCGCGAGGGAACGAGCAGTACTTC. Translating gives CAISESRGNEQYF.